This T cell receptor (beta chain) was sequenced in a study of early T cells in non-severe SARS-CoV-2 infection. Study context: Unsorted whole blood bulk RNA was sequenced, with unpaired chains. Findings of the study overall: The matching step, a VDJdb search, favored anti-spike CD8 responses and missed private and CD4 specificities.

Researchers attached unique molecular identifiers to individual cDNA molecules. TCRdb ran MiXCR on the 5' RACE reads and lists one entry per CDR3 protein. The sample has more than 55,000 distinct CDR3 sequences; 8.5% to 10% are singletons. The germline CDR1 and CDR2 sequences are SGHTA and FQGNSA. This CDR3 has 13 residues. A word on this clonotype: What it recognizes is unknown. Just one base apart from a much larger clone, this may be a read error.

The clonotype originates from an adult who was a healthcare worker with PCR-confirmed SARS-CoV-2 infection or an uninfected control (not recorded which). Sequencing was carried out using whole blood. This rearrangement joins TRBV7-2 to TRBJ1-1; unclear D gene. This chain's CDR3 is CASSLDSYTEVFF. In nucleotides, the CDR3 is TGTGCCAGCAGCTTAGACAGCTACACTGAAGTTTTCTTT.